One and the same sample provided the 28 T cell receptor beta chains below, sequenced in a study of beta chain features in type 1 diabetes (dated by TCRdb to the late 2010s). Results the study describes overall, beyond this receptor: A moderate but significant shortening of TCRB CDR3 length was observed in type 1 diabetes patients in all four CD4+ subsets.

Their recognized antigens are unknown. The method was the immunoSEQ multiplex PCR assay. The High Capacity cDNA Reverse Transcription Kit was used to reverse transcribe all of the isolated RNA, meaning that expressed TCRB transcripts were what got sequenced. This is the immuneACCESS table as TCRdb keeps it, with only in-frame sequences that have V and J called. A part of the clones is gone; compared with another copy, unresolved V genes explain less than half, and the rest is unexplained. This sample gives hundreds of thousands of clones in total; over 11% of them show up just once. In total, the top ten clones hold approximately 0.042% of the sample. The sequenced sample consisted of naive CD4+ T cells from blood. Per the publication, the cell subset or site label means: true naive CD4+ T cells. These receptors all stem from a young man with type 1 diabetes.

This chain uses TRBV2 with TRBJ2-3, with 9 bases aligning to TRBD2. CDR3 length equals 14 residues. V dropped 10 bases and J dropped 5; count of bases not matched to a gene: 10. Germline CDR1 SNHLY, CDR2 FYNNEI. In nucleotides, the CDR3 is TGTGCCACTAAGGCGGGACTAGCAGGAGATACGCAGTATTTT. Translation gives CATKAGLAGDTQYF. Variable domain in full (rest from reference TRBV2 and TRBJ2-3): EPEVTQTPSHQVTQMGQEVILRCVPISNHLYFYWYRQILGQKVEFLVSFYNNEISEKSEIFDDQFSVERPDGSNFTLKIRSTKLEDSAMYFCATKAGLAGDTQYFGPGTRLTVL.

The rearrangement joins TRBV2 to TRBJ2-2, with D perhaps TRBD1 or TRBD2 (5 bases each). CDR1 is SNHLY and CDR2 is FYNNEI in the germline V gene. The CDR3 length is 15 residues. The germline V and J ends were trimmed by 5 bases and 2 bases, with 12 bases remaining between them. CDR3 loop: CASSTGTANTGELFF. In DNA, the CDR3 is TGTGCCAGCAGTACCGGGACCGCAAACACCGGGGAGCTGTTTTTT. The full variable domain, rest sourced from reference TRBV2 and TRBJ2-2, is EPEVTQTPSHQVTQMGQEVILRCVPISNHLYFYWYRQILGQKVEFLVSFYNNEISEKSEIFDDQFSVERPDGSNFTLKIRSTKLEDSAMYFCASSTGTANTGELFFGEGSRLTVL.

This chain links TRBV5-4 with TRBJ2-1; D perhaps matches TRBD2 (5 bases). Between the trimmed V and J ends, which lost 0 bases and 6 bases, there was a span of 7 bases. The CDR3 totals 13 residues. CDR1 is SGHNT and CDR2 is YYREEE in the germline V gene (reference sequence). The CDR3 DNA sequence: TGTGCCAGCAGCTTGGCCGGGGTCAATGAGCAGTTCTTC. Translated, it gives CASSLAGVNEQFF.

The chain is built from TRBV12-5 and TRBJ1-1; D call uncertain. V lost 3 bases and J lost 4, with 9 bases in between. The CDR3 runs 13 residues. CDR1 and CDR2 (germline): LGHNT, FRNRAP. CDR3 DNA: TGTGCTAGTGGTTTAGAGGAGAGCACTGAAGCTTTCTTT. Translated: CASGLEESTEAFF.

This rearrangement joins TRBV7-9 to TRBJ2-5; 10 bases are shared with TRBD2. Germline CDR1 reads SEHNR; CDR2 reads FQNEAQ (reference sequence). The CDR3 consists of 14 residues. V was clipped by 5 bases and J by 5 bases; unmatched bases: 5. CDR3 nucleotide sequence: TGTGCCAGCAGCCCTAGCGGGGGCGGGGAGACCCAGTACTTC. Protein sequence: CASSPSGGGETQYF.

This chain connects TRBV7-3 to TRBJ2-1, with D uncertain. CDR3 length: 13 amino acids. Trimming took off 5 bases at V and 7 bases at J, with 12 bases between the two ends. Germline-derived CDR1 and CDR2 are SGHTA and FQGTGA. CDR3 in DNA: TGTGCCAGCAGCCCCGAGACTGGTAATGAGCAGTTCTTC. Its translation is CASSPETGNEQFF.

This chain connects TRBV30 to TRBJ1-1; D unclear. Looked up from germline, CDR1 is GTSNPN and CDR2 is SVGIG (reference sequence). The CDR3 sequence is 11 residues long. V gave up 3 bases and J gave up 10 bases, with 12 bases separating them. The CDR3 DNA follows: TGTGCCTGGAGGGCCCAGGCGCGAGCTTTCTTT. Its protein is CAWRAQARAFF.

This clone has just a few counts. One end of the junction does not line up with germline, which may come from a read error. This chain uses TRBV5-1 with TRBJ2-5; 8 bases align to TRBD2. Germline CDR1 is SGHRS and CDR2 is YFSETQ. CDR3 length: 16 amino acids. The chain's CDR3 is CASSLAPSGLQETQYF. Written as DNA, the CDR3 is TGCGCCAGCAGTTTGGCGCCTAGCGGGCTCCAAGAGACCCAGTACTTC.

This clone was detected only a few times. This chain connects TRBV2 to TRBJ2-7; TRBD1 might be the D (6 bases). CDR1 is SNHLY, CDR2 FYNNEI, per germline. The CDR3 is made up of 14 amino acids. Deletions cut 5 bases from V and 6 bases from J, with 17 bases between. The CDR3 bases are TGTGCCAGCAGTCTACGGGACAAACCGGTCGAGCAGTACTTC. As protein: CASSLRDKPVEQYF.

The rearrangement joins TRBV6-5 to TRBJ2-5; 11 positions agree with TRBD2. The CDR3 is 16 amino acids. Per the germline V gene, CDR1 is MNHEY and CDR2 is SVGAGI. The J segment lost 3 bases and the V segment lost 3 bases, leaving 6 bases of the junction unmatched. The CDR3 DNA follows: TGTGCCAGCAGTTATAGGAGTAGCGGGAGGGAAGAGACCCAGTACTTC. It encodes CASSYRSSGREETQYF.

The V gene is TRBV30, the J gene TRBJ2-2; D gene uncertain. CDR3 length equals 14 residues. Germline assignment: CDR1 GTSNPN and CDR2 SVGIG (reference sequence). The ends were cut back, 2 bases at V and 2 bases at J, with 9 bases in the middle. CDR3: CAWSSTGNTGELFF. The CDR3 DNA reads TGTGCCTGGAGTTCTACGGGCAACACCGGGGAGCTGTTTTTT.

This chain links TRBV2 with TRBJ2-2; 13 nucleotides align to TRBD2. This CDR3 contains 16 residues. V lost 6 bases to trimming and J lost 6 bases; unmatched junction nucleotides: 7. Germline CDR1 reads SNHLY; CDR2 reads FYNNEI. The CDR3 nucleotides read TGTGCCAGCAGAAAACGGACTAGCGGGAGCGCCGGGGAGCTGTTTTTT. The encoded protein is CASRKRTSGSAGELFF. Using reference TRBV2 and TRBJ2-2 for the parts outside the CDR3, the full variable domain is EPEVTQTPSHQVTQMGQEVILRCVPISNHLYFYWYRQILGQKVEFLVSFYNNEISEKSEIFDDQFSVERPDGSNFTLKIRSTKLEDSAMYFCASRKRTSGSAGELFFGEGSRLTVL.

This chain links TRBV7-2 with TRBJ1-1; the D is unclear. V was clipped by 2 bases and J by 6 bases, with 4 bases between them. Germline CDR1 is SGHTA and CDR2 is FQGNSA. CDR3 length: 11 residues. CDR3 residues: CASSLYAEAFF. The CDR3 DNA reads TGTGCCAGCAGCTTATACGCTGAAGCTTTCTTT. The variable domain in full, completed from reference TRBV7-2 and TRBJ1-1, reads GAGVSQSPSNKVTEKGKDVELRCDPISGHTALYWYRQSLGQGLEFLIYFQGNSAPDKSGLPSDRFSAERTGGSVSTLTIQRTQQEDSAVYLCASSLYAEAFFGQGTRLTVV.

This clone was picked up a small number of times. This rearrangement joins TRBV5-1 to TRBJ2-1; D remains unclear. CDR3 size: 15 residues. V gave up 2 bases and J gave up 4 bases, with 13 bases separating them. CDR1 and CDR2 (germline): SGHRS, YFSETQ. The CDR3 here is CASSLVREAYNEQFF. DNA of the CDR3: TGCGCCAGCAGCTTAGTTAGAGAAGCTTACAATGAGCAGTTCTTC.

The chain carries TRBV29-1 and TRBJ2-1, with D tentatively TRBD2 (5 bases). Germline V CDR1 and CDR2: SQVTM, ANQGSEA. The V gene lost 8 bases and the J gene lost 4 bases, with 21 bases spanning the gap. The CDR3 is made up of 15 amino acids. The CDR3 protein is CSSKGSAASYNEQFF. CDR3 sequence (DNA): TGCAGCTCCAAAGGATCAGCGGCGAGTTACAATGAGCAGTTCTTC.

This clone was observed a few times. This sequence joins TRBV6-6 and TRBJ2-5; 7 bases are shared with TRBD1. The junction had 1 base not matched to a gene; V was cut back by 0 bases and J by 3 bases. Germline V gene lookup returns CDR1 MNHNY and CDR2 SVGAGI (reference sequence). The CDR3 length is 14 residues. The CDR3 loop reads CASSYSGTEETQYF. The CDR3, as DNA: TGTGCCAGCAGTTACTCTGGGACAGAAGAGACCCAGTACTTC.

This clone was seen a few times. The rearrangement links TRBV7-2 to TRBJ1-3; D unclear. V lost 3 bases and J lost 2, with 11 bases in between. The germline V gene has CDR1 SGHTA and CDR2 FQGNSA. The CDR3 is made up of 15 amino acids. CDR3 DNA: TGTGCCAGCAGCTTCTCGGGTATAGCTGGAAACACCATATATTTT. It translates to CASSFSGIAGNTIYF.

The V gene is TRBV4-3, the J gene TRBJ1-1; 8 bases are a match to TRBD1. The germline V gene encodes CDR1 LGHNA and CDR2 YSLEER. This CDR3 region has 16 residues. V trimming: 1 base; J trimming: 0 bases; junction bases outside the gene matches: 4. The CDR3: CASSQGYRGVNTEAFF. The DNA for the CDR3 is TGCGCCAGCAGCCAAGGTTACAGGGGGGTGAACACTGAAGCTTTCTTT.

The V and J genes are TRBV10-3 and TRBJ2-1, with TRBD2 matching 15 bases. The V and J ends lost 3 bases and 8 bases, in that order; junction bases with no gene match: 2. The CDR3 contains 15 residues. Germline lookup yields CDR1 ENHRY and CDR2 SYGVKD. CDR3 nucleotide sequence: TGTGCCATCAGTGATGGACTAGCGGGAGGGTATGAGCAGTTCTTC. Translation gives CAISDGLAGGYEQFF.

The V gene is TRBV5-4, the J gene TRBJ2-5; D may be TRBD1 or TRBD2 (5 bases each). Trimming cost V 4 bases and J 10 bases, with 17 bases left between them. Germline V gene sequence: CDR1 SGHNT, CDR2 YYREEE (reference sequence). CDR3 length equals 13 residues. CDR3 DNA: TGTGCCAGCAGCCTGGACGGGGCCAGGGACCAGTACTTC. It is translated as CASSLDGARDQYF.

The sample holds a few counts of this clone. The chain joins TRBV6-6 to TRBJ2-1; TRBD2 aligns across 16 bases. Germline CDR1 is MNHNY and CDR2 is SVGAGI (reference sequence). The CDR3 length is 15 residues. The V and J ends lost 6 bases and 10 bases, in that order; junction bases with no gene match: 6. CDR3 sequence reads: CASRSGTSGRGEQFF. The CDR3 region has the DNA TGTGCCAGCAGATCCGGGACTAGCGGGAGGGGGGAGCAGTTCTTC.

This chain connects TRBV7-2 to TRBJ1-1, with D hard to call. The CDR3 has 15 residues. Per the germline V gene, CDR1 is SGHTA and CDR2 is FQGNSA. The V gene lost 5 bases and the J gene lost 3 bases, with 16 bases spanning the gap. CDR3 residues: CASSLVPLGHTEAFF. CDR3 nucleotides: TGTGCCAGCAGCCTAGTCCCCCTTGGGCACACTGAAGCTTTCTTT.

The rearrangement links TRBV9 to TRBJ2-5, with 8 bases lining up with TRBD2. V lost 3 bases, J lost 3 bases, and 13 bases stayed unmatched. The CDR3 extends over 17 amino acids. Germline-derived CDR1 and CDR2 are SGDLS and YYNGEE. The CDR3 DNA is TGTGCCAGCAGCGATACTTTAGCGGGGAGAAGGAAAGAGACCCAGTACTTC. Amino acids: CASSDTLAGRRKETQYF.

The rearrangement uses TRBV7-9 and TRBJ2-5, with 8 bases fitting TRBD1. Germline-derived CDR1 and CDR2 are SEHNR and FQNEAQ (reference sequence). Germline trimming cut 6 bases from V and 4 bases from J; bases unmatched to any gene: 13. The CDR3 is made up of 16 amino acids. This CDR3 reads CASSSRGRGIRETQYF. Written as DNA, the CDR3 is TGTGCCAGCAGTTCCAGGGGGCGCGGGATCCGAGAGACCCAGTACTTC.

The chain combines TRBV9 with TRBJ2-1, with 8 bases matching TRBD2. There are 15 residues in the CDR3. With 4 bases clipped from V and 0 bases from J, the junction kept 3 bases outside the gene matches. Per germline, CDR1 SGDLS and CDR2 YYNGEE. DNA of the CDR3: TGTGCCAGCAGCATAGCGGGGAGCTCCTACAATGAGCAGTTCTTC. It is translated as CASSIAGSSYNEQFF. Using reference TRBV9 and TRBJ2-1 for the parts outside the CDR3, the full variable domain is DSGVTQTPKHLITATGQRVTLRCSPRSGDLSVYWYQQSLDQGLQFLIQYYNGEERAKGNILERFSAQQFPDLHSELNLSSLELGDSALYFCASSIAGSSYNEQFFGPGTRLTVL.

V usage is TRBV18 and J usage is TRBJ1-1; TRBD1 aligns across 7 bases. The CDR3 length is 16 residues. Germline CDR1 reads KGHSH; CDR2 reads LQKENI. With 3 bases clipped from V and 2 bases from J, the junction kept 9 bases outside the gene matches. CDR3 in amino acids: CASSPQWDSLNTEAFF. The CDR3 DNA sequence: TGTGCCAGCTCACCTCAGTGGGACAGCCTTAACACTGAAGCTTTCTTT. Full variable domain (outside the CDR3, taken from reference TRBV18 and TRBJ1-1): NAGVMQNPRHLVRRRGQEARLRCSPMKGHSHVYWYRQLPEEGLKFMVYLQKENIIDESGMPKERFSAEFPKEGPSILRIQQVVRGDSAAYFCASSPQWDSLNTEAFFGQGTRLTVV.

V is TRBV6-5 and J is TRBJ1-4, with TRBD1 as a possible D gene (5 bases). Trimming removed 5 bases from V and 4 bases from J, with 11 bases in between. CDR1 is MNHEY, CDR2 SVGAGI, per germline. This CDR3 has 14 residues. CDR3 sequence (DNA): TGTGCCAGCAGTAAACGACAGAGTAATGAAAAACTGTTTTTT. Amino acid sequence: CASSKRQSNEKLFF.

This clone showed up just a few times. This chain links TRBV30 with TRBJ2-5; possible D gene TRBD1, 6 bases. The V gene lost 2 bases and the J gene lost 5 bases, with 18 bases spanning the gap. The V gene's germline CDR1 is GTSNPN and CDR2 SVGIG (reference sequence). The CDR3 totals 15 residues. CDR3 region: CAWSWPGASGETQYF. CDR3 sequence (DNA): TGTGCCTGGAGTTGGCCAGGGGCCTCGGGGGAGACCCAGTACTTC.